This T cell receptor beta chain was obtained from a study of cytomegalovirus exposure and HLA in healthy donors. Background on the study: In an early release, HLA-typed donors contributed about 80 million unique TCR sequences. Study-level findings and limits: The productive fraction for most TCR beta V segments was about 90% or about 30% in an earlier analysis.

As regards this clone: Its antigen is still unknown. At one boundary the junction diverges from the germline segment, which might be a read error.

Donors showed nominal health when sampled, although they likely had unrecorded immune exposures. PCR was performed using 60 Vbeta and 13 Jbeta primers. Here immunoSEQ multiplex PCR was the method, and the copy in TCRdb shows in-frame clones only, minus some. Altogether about 140,000 clones are present, around 80% being singletons, with the ten largest covering approximately 2%. This CDR3 is built from 13 residues. Germline assignment: CDR1 LNHDA and CDR2 SQIVND (reference sequence). This clonotype originated in a woman aged 40 to 55 in good health and CMV-seronegative. Sequencing input: PBMCs. This chain joins TRBV19 and TRBJ2-7; 7 nucleotides match TRBD2. The CDR3 loop reads CAGSIGTGGEQYF. Written as DNA, the CDR3 is TGTGCCGGTAGTATTGGGACGGGAGGCGAGCAGTACTTC.